Each of the 31 T cell receptor beta chains below was sequenced from the same sample in a study of a mutant IDH1 vaccine in newly diagnosed glioma. Using immunoSEQ multiplex PCR, the repertoire was profiled, and TCRdb retains in-frame clones only, with some absent. The sample lists nearly 55,000 clones; around 84% were seen once. Time point described: week 35, safety follow-up. A single vaccine dose contained 300 ug of mutant IDH1 20-mer peptide, and topical imiquimod was used with it. Their cognate antigens are unknown. The material was PBMCs, obtained from a glioma patient whose treatment included an IDH1 peptide vaccine. The receptors stem from a woman aged 18-35 years with glioma.

The rearrangement joins TRBV7-3 to TRBJ2-2; no clear D. Germline values: CDR1 SGHTA, CDR2 FQGTGA. The CDR3 has 14 amino acids. Between the trimmed V and J ends, which lost 11 bases and 2 bases, there was a span of 15 bases. The CDR3 DNA sequence: TGTGCCCGCCACATTCCTTCAAACACCGGGGAGCTGTTTTTT. Translating it yields CARHIPSNTGELFF.

V and J are TRBV6-1 and TRBJ2-1, with TRBD2 matching 13 bases. The CDR3 is 16 amino acids. Unmatched junction bases numbered 2, after V lost 2 bases and J lost 4 bases. Per the germline V gene, CDR1 is MNHNS and CDR2 is SASEGT. CDR3 amino acids: CASSEWGLAGYNEQFF. DNA of the CDR3: TGTGCCAGCAGTGAATGGGGACTAGCGGGGTACAATGAGCAGTTCTTC.

The genes are TRBV2 and TRBJ2-7, with D unresolved. The germline gives CDR1 SNHLY, CDR2 FYNNEI. This CDR3 spans 11 amino acids. The ends were cut back, 6 bases at V and 4 bases at J, with 7 bases in the middle. CDR3 region: CASRVSYEQYF. As DNA, the CDR3 is TGTGCCAGCAGGGTTAGTTACGAGCAGTACTTC.

The rearrangement uses TRBV7-9 and TRBJ2-3, with a weak D call TRBD2 (6 bases). The CDR3 runs to 16 residues. Germline V gives CDR1 SEHNR, CDR2 FQNEAQ (reference sequence). Trimming stripped 0 bases from V and 5 bases from J, with 15 bases between. As DNA, the CDR3 is TGTGCCAGCAGCTTAGCGTCAGCGGGTCTTGAAGATACGCAGTATTTT. As protein: CASSLASAGLEDTQYF. The full variable domain, completed using reference TRBV7-9 and TRBJ2-3, is DTGVSQNPRHKITKRGQNVTFRCDPISEHNRLYWYRQTLGQGPEFLTYFQNEAQLEKSRLLSDRFSAERPKGSFSTLEIQRTEQGDSAMYLCASSLASAGLEDTQYFGPGTRLTVL.

The chain recombines TRBV9 with TRBJ1-1; no firm D call. The germline V gene encodes CDR1 SGDLS and CDR2 YYNGEE. The CDR3 spans 16 residues. With 0 bases removed from V and 0 bases from J, the gap between germline ends came to 12 bases. The CDR3 DNA sequence: TGTGCCAGCAGCGTAGGGAACCGGGATTTGAACACTGAAGCTTTCTTT. It is translated as CASSVGNRDLNTEAFF. Using reference TRBV9 and TRBJ1-1 for the parts outside the CDR3, the full variable domain is DSGVTQTPKHLITATGQRVTLRCSPRSGDLSVYWYQQSLDQGLQFLIQYYNGEERAKGNILERFSAQQFPDLHSELNLSSLELGDSALYFCASSVGNRDLNTEAFFGQGTRLTVV.

This clone has only a few counts. This sequence joins TRBV5-4 and TRBJ1-2, with a weak D call TRBD1 (5 bases). CDR1 and CDR2 from the germline V gene are SGHNT and YYREEE (reference sequence). The CDR3 covers 15 residues. V gave up 0 bases and J gave up 4 bases, with 13 bases separating them. The CDR3 reads CASSLGAGQGYGYTF. Written as DNA, the CDR3 is TGTGCCAGCAGCTTGGGGGCAGGGCAGGGCTATGGCTACACCTTC.

The CDR3 sequence is CASSDYAGGSEAFF. In nucleotides, the CDR3 is TGTGCCAGCAGTGATTACGCAGGGGGTTCTGAAGCTTTCTTT. The rearrangement links TRBV2 to TRBJ1-1; 7 bases align to TRBD1. Germline V lookup: CDR1 SNHLY, CDR2 FYNNEI. This CDR3 spans 14 amino acids. V dropped 3 bases and J dropped 6; count of bases not matched to a gene: 7. Variable domain in full (rest from reference TRBV2 and TRBJ1-1): EPEVTQTPSHQVTQMGQEVILRCVPISNHLYFYWYRQILGQKVEFLVSFYNNEISEKSEIFDDQFSVERPDGSNFTLKIRSTKLEDSAMYFCASSDYAGGSEAFFGQGTRLTVV.

This clone came up once. The chain employs TRBV9 and TRBJ2-7; D unresolved. CDR1 is SGDLS and CDR2 is YYNGEE in the germline V gene. The CDR3 loop spans 13 amino acids. V lost 0 bases to trimming and J lost 4 bases, with 8 bases between them. For the CDR3, the DNA is TGTGCCAGCAGCGTAGCGGACGATTACGAGCAGTACTTC. It translates to CASSVADDYEQYF.

This chain connects TRBV2 to TRBJ1-2; perhaps TRBD1 as D (5 bases). Germline lookup yields CDR1 SNHLY and CDR2 FYNNEI. V dropped 6 bases and J dropped 4 bases, with 12 bases sitting between them. The CDR3 consists of 13 residues. CDR3 in DNA: TGTGCCAGCAGAGACTGGGACTTCTATGGCTACACCTTC. Residues: CASRDWDFYGYTF.

The chain uses TRBV28 and TRBJ1-5; D is unresolved. The CDR3 consists of 16 residues. CDR1 is MDHEN, CDR2 SYDVKM, per germline. The V end was cut by 3 bases, the J end by 0 bases, with 12 bases between. The CDR3 region is CASSFYGKGSNQPQHF. The CDR3 DNA reads as TGTGCCAGCAGTTTCTATGGGAAAGGTAGCAATCAGCCCCAGCATTTT.

The genes are TRBV18 and TRBJ2-5; no clear D gene. This CDR3 is built from 19 residues. V gave up 0 bases and J gave up 3 bases, with 23 bases separating them. The germline CDR1 and CDR2 sequences are KGHSH and LQKENI. As DNA, the CDR3 is TGTGCCAGCTCACCACCGCGGTTCGGTTCCAACGCACCAGAAGAGACCCAGTACTTC. Protein: CASSPPRFGSNAPEETQYF.

This clone was detected once. This chain connects TRBV9 to TRBJ1-4, with 7 bases identical to TRBD1. CDR1 is SGDLS, CDR2 YYNGEE, per germline. The V gene end was trimmed by 0 bases and the J gene end by 3 bases; junction bases not matched to a gene: 5. The CDR3 runs to 16 residues. The CDR3 DNA reads TGTGCCAGCAGCGTAGATCGACAGGGCCCTAATGAAAAACTGTTTTTT. Encoded protein: CASSVDRQGPNEKLFF.

The J gene is TRBJ2-6, the V gene TRBV29-1; D may be TRBD1 (6 bases). V was pared by 6 bases and J by 4 bases, with 10 bases between. The CDR3 totals 13 residues. Germline CDR1 reads SQVTM; CDR2 reads ANQGSEA. CDR3 residues: CSVRGSGANVLTF. CDR3 DNA: TGCAGCGTAAGGGGGTCAGGGGCCAACGTCCTGACTTTC.

The chain couples TRBV11-3 to TRBJ1-5; D uncertain. CDR3 length equals 11 residues. The germline CDR1 and CDR2 sequences are SGHNT and YENEEA. The V and J ends lost 1 base and 6 bases respectively, with 1 base between them. CDR3 coding DNA: TGTGCCAGCAGCTTAGTTCAGCCCCAGCATTTT. This translates into CASSLVQPQHF.

The chain joins TRBV7-2 to TRBJ1-2; D is unresolved. This CDR3 is built from 15 residues. Trimming took off 1 base at V and 0 bases at J, with 9 bases between the two ends. CDR1 SGHTA and CDR2 FQGNSA come from the germline V gene. CDR3 nucleotides: TGTGCCAGCAGCTTAGGAGTGACGGCTAACTATGGCTACACCTTC. It codes for CASSLGVTANYGYTF.

This clone was seen only once. The chain carries TRBV29-1 and TRBJ2-3, with D hard to call. The germline V gene encodes CDR1 SQVTM and CDR2 ANQGSEA. V gave up 3 bases and J gave up 6 bases, with 13 bases separating them. This CDR3 comprises 13 residues. The CDR3 DNA reads as TGCAGCGTTGACCGAAACACGATGGATACGCAGTATTTT. Amino acid sequence: CSVDRNTMDTQYF.

This chain connects TRBV29-1 to TRBJ1-2; tentatively, D is TRBD1 (6 bases). The length of the CDR3 is 13 residues. Trimming took 2 bases from V and 1 from J, leaving 8 bases between them. The germline V gene has CDR1 SQVTM and CDR2 ANQGSEA. Written as DNA, the CDR3 is TGCAGCGTTGAACCAGGGGATAACTATGGCTACACCTTC. Translation gives CSVEPGDNYGYTF.

The chain combines TRBV29-1 with TRBJ2-7; 9 bases fit TRBD2. V was pared by 7 bases and J by 1 base, with 8 bases of the junction left unmatched. CDR1 is SQVTM, CDR2 ANQGSEA, per germline. The CDR3 has 14 residues. This CDR3 is CSAKGLAGSYEQYF. In DNA, the CDR3 is TGCAGCGCCAAGGGGCTAGCGGGGTCCTACGAGCAGTACTTC.

CDR3: CASSFKLLQGALMNTEAFF. The CDR3 DNA reads as TGTGCCAGCTCTTTTAAACTGTTGCAGGGGGCCCTCATGAACACTGAAGCTTTCTTT. This rearrangement joins TRBV18 to TRBJ1-1, with 8 bases identical to TRBD1. This CDR3 spans 19 amino acids. Per the germline V gene, CDR1 is KGHSH and CDR2 is LQKENI. The V and J ends lost 6 bases and 0 bases, in that order; junction bases with no gene match: 18.

This clone was observed a few times. The chain couples TRBV6-6 to TRBJ1-2, with unresolved D. The germline V gene encodes CDR1 MNHNY and CDR2 SVGAGI (reference sequence). Trimming shortened V by 8 bases and J by 7 bases, and 17 bases separated the two germline ends. The CDR3 has 13 residues. The CDR3 spells CASHRGPGSGYTF. As DNA, the CDR3 is TGTGCCAGCCATAGAGGCCCCGGGAGTGGCTACACCTTC.

This clone was seen just once. The gene calls are TRBV14 and TRBJ2-5; D is unresolved. Germline-derived CDR1 and CDR2 are SGHDN and FVKESK. The CDR3 is made up of 12 amino acids. Trimming cost V 3 bases and J 5 bases, with 7 bases left between them. The CDR3 spells CASSHSWETQYF. The CDR3 DNA reads as TGTGCCAGCAGCCACTCCTGGGAGACCCAGTACTTC.

The chain recombines TRBV12-5 with TRBJ1-5; D possibly corresponds to TRBD1 (5 bases). In germline, CDR1 is LGHNT, CDR2 FRNRAP. The CDR3 runs to 14 residues. Trimming left V 5 bases short and J 7 bases short, with 15 bases between. This CDR3 reads CASGHPGPLQPQHF. The CDR3 bases are TGTGCTAGTGGTCACCCGGGACCCTTACAGCCCCAGCATTTT.

This clone was counted a single time. The gene calls are TRBV5-1 and TRBJ2-3, with D possibly matching TRBD1 (6 bases). From germline, CDR1 is SGHRS and CDR2 YFSETQ. Trimming took off 10 bases at V and 3 bases at J, with 21 bases between the two ends. This CDR3 comprises 15 residues. This chain's CDR3 is CASALQGIGTDTQYF. In nucleotides, the CDR3 is TGCGCCTCCGCCCTTCAGGGGATCGGGACAGATACGCAGTATTTT.

CDR3 in DNA: TGTGCCAGCAGCCTTCTCGGACTAGCGGGGAGGTCCCGTACAGATACGCAGTATTTT. Its translation is CASSLLGLAGRSRTDTQYF. The chain carries TRBV27 and TRBJ2-3, with 12 bases lining up with TRBD2. With 6 bases clipped from V and 3 bases from J, the junction kept 16 bases outside the gene matches. This CDR3 has 19 amino acids. From germline, CDR1 is MNHEY and CDR2 SMNVEV (reference sequence).

The chain combines TRBV5-1 with TRBJ2-2, with 14 bases lining up with TRBD2. This CDR3 spans 17 amino acids. The V and J ends lost 3 bases and 2 bases, in that order; junction bases with no gene match: 3. CDR1 is SGHRS, CDR2 YFSETQ, per germline. The DNA for the CDR3 is TGCGCCAGCAGCTGGGGGACTAGCGGGGGAAACACCGGGGAGCTGTTTTTT. Translated, it gives CASSWGTSGGNTGELFF. Supplemented by reference TRBV5-1 and TRBJ2-2, the full variable domain reads KAGVTQTPRYLIKTRGQQVTLSCSPISGHRSVSWYQQTPGQGLQFLFEYFSETQRNKGNFPGRFSGRQFSNSRSEMNVSTLELGDSALYLCASSWGTSGGNTGELFFGEGSRLTVL.

V and J are TRBV4-2 and TRBJ2-5, with TRBD2 identical over 8 bases. The CDR3 extends over 15 amino acids. The V segment lost 4 bases and the J segment 2 bases; nucleotides outside the gene matches: 6. Germline CDR1 is LGHNA and CDR2 is YNFKEQ. Written as DNA, the CDR3 is TGTGCCAGCAGCCTGCGCAGCGGGGGACAAGAGACCCAGTACTTC. Protein sequence: CASSLRSGGQETQYF.

The J gene is TRBJ1-2, the V gene TRBV6-1; D remains ambiguous. V was cut by 4 bases and J by 0 bases, with 12 bases left in between. This CDR3 region has 15 residues. CDR1 and CDR2 (germline): MNHNS, SASEGT. The CDR3 loop is CASSVIIATNYGYTF. The DNA for the CDR3 is TGTGCCAGCAGTGTCATCATAGCTACTAACTATGGCTACACCTTC.

The chain joins TRBV5-4 to TRBJ2-7; 9 nucleotides align to TRBD1. With V trimmed by 2 bases and J by 3 bases, 6 bases remained unmatched. This CDR3 contains 15 residues. The germline V gene encodes CDR1 SGHNT and CDR2 YYREEE (reference sequence). CDR3 sequence (DNA): TGTGCCAGCAGCTTACCCGGGACAGGGAACTACGAGCAGTACTTC. It translates to CASSLPGTGNYEQYF.

This clone was detected only once. This chain joins TRBV19 and TRBJ1-1; possibly TRBD1 for D (6 bases). V lost 3 bases and J lost 4, with 12 bases in between. Germline loops: CDR1 LNHDA, CDR2 SQIVND (reference sequence). The CDR3 is 14 residues long. The DNA for the CDR3 is TGTGCCAGTAGTATTTGGGGGGCGGGCACTGAAGCTTTCTTT. It is translated as CASSIWGAGTEAFF.

The rearrangement links TRBV9 to TRBJ2-3; unclear D gene. CDR1 SGDLS and CDR2 YYNGEE come from the germline V gene. The V gene lost 7 bases and the J gene lost 14 bases, with 11 bases spanning the gap. The CDR3 runs to 9 residues. The CDR3 here is CASGKGWYF. The CDR3 DNA sequence: TGTGCCAGCGGGAAGGGTTGGTATTTT.

The chain couples TRBV9 to TRBJ2-2; D is perhaps TRBD1 (5 bases). Germline values: CDR1 SGDLS, CDR2 YYNGEE. The CDR3 spans 15 residues. V was cut by 0 bases and J by 5 bases, with 11 bases left in between. CDR3 region: CASSVASQGTGELFF. CDR3 in DNA: TGTGCCAGCAGCGTAGCGTCTCAGGGTACCGGGGAGCTGTTTTTT. The full variable domain, its missing parts supplied by reference TRBV9 and TRBJ2-2, is DSGVTQTPKHLITATGQRVTLRCSPRSGDLSVYWYQQSLDQGLQFLIQYYNGEERAKGNILERFSAQQFPDLHSELNLSSLELGDSALYFCASSVASQGTGELFFGEGSRLTVL.